The 28 T cell receptor beta chains below were found in one sample sequenced in a study of T-cell memory formation after mild COVID-19. TCRdb processed the 5' RACE reads anew with MiXCR; each CDR3 protein has one entry. Here the sample spans tens of thousands of distinct CDR3 sequences, 10% to 15% being singletons. What was sequenced was PBMCs or a T cell subset sorted from them (not recorded which). Source of these receptors: an adult woman who had mild COVID-19 (a few samples of this study predate the infection). Cell type and time point are not known.

This rearrangement joins TRBV12-3 or TRBV12-4 to TRBJ1-2, with no clear D. This CDR3 is 15 amino acids long. The V gene lost 3 bases and the J gene lost 3 bases, with 14 bases spanning the gap. CDR3 sequence: CASSFLYLLDYGYTF. CDR3 sequence (DNA): TGTGCCAGCAGTTTTTTGTATCTGCTTGACTATGGCTACACCTTC.

V and J are TRBV6-2 or TRBV6-3 and TRBJ2-7; D may be TRBD1 (5 bases). The V gene lost 0 bases and the J gene lost 4 bases, with 10 bases spanning the gap. The germline CDR1 and CDR2 sequences are MNHEY and SVGEGT. This CDR3 comprises 14 residues. CDR3 in DNA: TGTGCCAGCAGTTACTCCGACAGAAAATACGAGCAGTACTTC. It specifies CASSYSDRKYEQYF.

The CDR3 nucleotides are TGTGCCAGCTACGAAGTTATCTACACCTTC. Encoded protein: CASYEVIYTF. The gene calls are TRBV25-1 and TRBJ1-2; D uncertain. The CDR3 is made up of 10 amino acids. CDR1 is MGHDK, CDR2 SYGVNS, per germline. V was trimmed by 8 bases and J by 10 bases, leaving 11 bases between them.

A word on this clonotype: A junction boundary mismatches the germline segment, possibly from a read error. This chain uses TRBV5-6 with TRBJ2-2; D may match TRBD1 or TRBD2 (6 bases each). The CDR3 has 16 amino acids. Germline CDR1 is SGHDT and CDR2 is YYEEEE. CDR3: CASSRRGLANTGEMFF. DNA of the CDR3: TGTGCCAGCAGCCGCCGGGGGCTAGCGAACACCGGGGAGATGTTTTTT.

This clonotype has only a few counts. The chain employs TRBV15 and TRBJ2-7; 8 bases line up with TRBD2. The CDR3 has 15 residues. V shed 0 bases and J 5 bases; nucleotides not matched to a gene: 6. The germline V gene has CDR1 LNHNV and CDR2 YYDKDF (reference sequence). Written as DNA, the CDR3 is TGTGCCACCAGCAGAGATCTGGGACTAGGGGACGAGCAGTACTTC. Translating it yields CATSRDLGLGDEQYF.

This clonotype occurred many times. V usage is TRBV13 and J usage is TRBJ2-1; 9 bases are shared with TRBD1. Germline loops: CDR1 PRHDT, CDR2 FYEKMQ (reference sequence). Trimming removed 2 bases from V and 4 bases from J; junction bases left unmatched: 3. This CDR3 spans 15 amino acids. CDR3 DNA: TGTGCCAGCAGCTTACGAGGACAGGGGTACAATGAGCAGTTCTTC. It specifies CASSLRGQGYNEQFF. Full variable domain (missing parts from reference TRBV13 and TRBJ2-1): AAGVIQSPRHLIKEKRETATLKCYPIPRHDTVYWYQQGPGQDPQFLISFYEKMQSDKGSIPDRFSAQQFSDYHSELNMSSLELGDSALYFCASSLRGQGYNEQFFGPGTRLTVL.

This clonotype was picked up a small number of times. V gene TRBV19 combines with J gene TRBJ2-3; 11 bases line up with TRBD2. Trimming at V came to 5 bases and at J to 7 bases, leaving 8 bases not matched to a gene. The CDR3 is 15 residues long. CDR1 is LNHDA and CDR2 is SQIVND in the germline V gene (reference sequence). The CDR3 reads CASSGSGGARNTQYF. Written as DNA, the CDR3 is TGTGCCAGTAGTGGTAGCGGGGGGGCACGAAATACGCAGTATTTT. Full variable domain (outside the CDR3, taken from reference TRBV19 and TRBJ2-3): DGGITQSPKYLFRKEGQNVTLSCEQNLNHDAMYWYRQDPGQGLRLIYYSQIVNDFQKGDIAEGYSVSREKKESFPLTVTSAQKNPTAFYLCASSGSGGARNTQYFGPGTRLTVL.

This clonotype was found a few times. CDR3 in amino acids: CASSPRLVNEQFF. In nucleotides, the CDR3 is TGTGCCAGCAGCCCCCGACTAGTAAATGAGCAGTTCTTC. V is TRBV13 and J is TRBJ2-1, with D tentatively TRBD2 (6 bases). CDR1 and CDR2 from the germline V gene are PRHDT and FYEKMQ (reference sequence). The CDR3 is 13 residues long. Between the trimmed V and J ends, which lost 5 bases and 7 bases, there was a span of 12 bases.

This clonotype was picked up many times. This rearrangement joins TRBV7-6 to TRBJ2-1; 9 nucleotides line up with TRBD2. The germline CDR1 and CDR2 sequences are SGHVS and FNYEAQ. The CDR3 is 17 amino acids. V was clipped by 1 base and J by 2 bases; unmatched bases: 6. CDR3 nucleotide sequence: TGTGCCAGCAGCTTAGTTTCTAGCGGGGCGACCTACAATGAGCAGTTCTTC. Translation gives CASSLVSSGATYNEQFF.

This clonotype was seen more than once but under ten times. The genes are TRBV11-2 and TRBJ2-3, with 8 bases fitting TRBD2. With V trimmed by 5 bases and J by 1 base, 17 bases remained unmatched. Germline lookup yields CDR1 SGHAT and CDR2 FQNNGV. This CDR3 has 19 amino acids. The CDR3 bases are TGTGCCAGCAGCACATCCGGGACTAGTCTTTTTCGGGGCACAGATACGCAGTATTTT. Translation gives CASSTSGTSLFRGTDTQYF.

The rearrangement joins TRBV7-9 to TRBJ1-1; D unclear. V shed 3 bases and J shed 1 base, with 3 bases lying between them. From germline, CDR1 is SEHNR and CDR2 FQNEAQ (reference sequence). This CDR3 has 12 residues. The CDR3 region is CASSFQNTEAFF. The CDR3 DNA is TGTGCCAGCAGCTTCCAGAACACTGAAGCTTTCTTT.

This clonotype was seen a handful of times. The V and J genes are TRBV9 and TRBJ2-5; the D gene is possibly TRBD2 (5 bases). The CDR3 runs to 13 residues. Germline V gene sequence: CDR1 SGDLS, CDR2 YYNGEE. V was clipped by 6 bases and J by 7 bases, with 16 bases between them. CDR3 region: CASTRDGRGTQYF. The CDR3 region has the DNA TGTGCCAGCACCCGAGACGGCCGGGGGACCCAGTACTTC.

CDR3 sequence (DNA): TGCGCCAGCAGCCAAGAGGCGCAGGTGTCCCACGAGCAGTACTTC. Protein sequence: CASSQEAQVSHEQYF. The chain carries TRBV4-1 and TRBJ2-7, with no clear D. The V and J ends lost 0 bases and 5 bases respectively, with 14 bases between them. Germline values: CDR1 MGHRA, CDR2 YSYEKL. The CDR3 consists of 15 residues.

This rearrangement joins TRBV15 to TRBJ2-1, with TRBD1 matching over 9 bases. V was clipped by 3 bases and J by 8 bases; unmatched bases: 8. Germline V gene lookup returns CDR1 LNHNV and CDR2 YYDKDF (reference sequence). The CDR3 totals 15 residues. CDR3 DNA sequence: TGTGCCACCAGCAGTGATGGACAGGGGCTGCATGAGCAGTTCTTC. It is translated as CATSSDGQGLHEQFF.

This chain uses TRBV4-1 with TRBJ1-5; D possibly corresponds to TRBD1 (6 bases). The CDR3 length is 15 residues. V lost 5 bases and J lost 0, with 11 bases in between. Germline-derived CDR1 and CDR2 are MGHRA and YSYEKL. The CDR3, as DNA: TGCGCCAGCAGCTCAGGACAGCATAGCAATCAGCCCCAGCATTTT. It translates to CASSSGQHSNQPQHF.

This clonotype was counted between two and nine times. The rearrangement links TRBV29-1 to TRBJ2-3; tentatively, D is TRBD1 (5 bases). The germline V gene encodes CDR1 SQVTM and CDR2 ANQGSEA. V was clipped by 2 bases and J by 3 bases, with 9 bases between them. This CDR3 has 13 amino acids. CDR3 in amino acids: CSVETGLTDTQYF. The CDR3 nucleotides are TGCAGCGTTGAAACAGGTTTAACAGATACGCAGTATTTT.

Concerning this clonotype itself: At one end, the junction sequence differs from germline, possibly due to a read error. The genes are TRBV5-1 and TRBJ2-7; D unclear. This CDR3 contains 15 residues. Germline lookup yields CDR1 SGHRS and CDR2 YFSETQ. CDR3 residues: CATSRSSLGVYEQYF. As DNA, the CDR3 is TGCGCCACCAGCCGAAGTAGTCTAGGAGTCTACGAGCAGTACTTC.

A few counts support this clonotype. The V gene is TRBV19, the J gene TRBJ1-5; 7 bases are shared with TRBD1. The CDR3 has 14 amino acids. The germline V gene has CDR1 LNHDA and CDR2 SQIVND (reference sequence). Germline trimming cut 5 bases from V and 7 bases from J; bases unmatched to any gene: 8. CDR3 sequence (DNA): TGTGCCAGTAGTCCCCGGGACAGCGGACAGCCCCAGCATTTT. Protein product: CASSPRDSGQPQHF.

This clonotype appeared a few times. The chain is built from TRBV5-6 and TRBJ2-1; TRBD2 agrees at 7 bases. The germline V gene has CDR1 SGHDT and CDR2 YYEEEE. The J segment lost 5 bases and the V segment lost 4 bases, leaving 6 bases of the junction unmatched. The CDR3 sequence is 14 residues long. CDR3 region: CASSTASGHNEQFF. The CDR3, as DNA: TGTGCCAGCAGCACCGCTAGCGGCCACAATGAGCAGTTCTTC.

This chain connects TRBV12-3 or TRBV12-4 to TRBJ2-7; perhaps TRBD1 as D (5 bases). Trimming cost V 3 bases and J 4 bases, with 13 bases left between them. This CDR3 is 14 amino acids long. The CDR3 loop reads CASSFMQGIYEQYF. DNA for the CDR3: TGTGCCAGCAGTTTTATGCAGGGAATTTACGAGCAGTACTTC.

The CDR3 DNA follows: TGTGCCAGCAGCTTATGGGGCGGCGCACCTTCAGATACGCAGTATTTT. As protein: CASSLWGGAPSDTQYF. The V gene is TRBV7-8, the J gene TRBJ2-3; D may be TRBD1 (5 bases). Looked up from germline, CDR1 is SGHVS and CDR2 is FQNEAQ. The ends were cut back, 2 bases at V and 4 bases at J, with 16 bases in the middle. CDR3 length: 16 residues.

This clonotype was counted between two and nine times. The rearrangement links TRBV12-3 or TRBV12-4 to TRBJ2-5; TRBD1 matches at 7 bases. Trimming at V came to 5 bases and at J to 5 bases, leaving 14 bases not matched to a gene. This CDR3 contains 16 residues. CDR3 bases: TGTGCCAGCAGTCGCCTAGGGACAGAGAAGGAGGAGACCCAGTACTTC. It translates to CASSRLGTEKEETQYF.

This clonotype turned up a few times. This sequence joins TRBV9 and TRBJ2-7, with D perhaps TRBD2 (6 bases). V was trimmed by 4 bases and J by 2 bases, leaving 16 bases between them. CDR1 SGDLS and CDR2 YYNGEE come from the germline V gene. The CDR3 length is 15 residues. The CDR3: CASSPSGGFPYEQYF. In nucleotides, the CDR3 is TGTGCCAGCAGCCCCTCCGGGGGATTTCCCTACGAGCAGTACTTC. The variable domain in full, completed from reference TRBV9 and TRBJ2-7, reads DSGVTQTPKHLITATGQRVTLRCSPRSGDLSVYWYQQSLDQGLQFLIQYYNGEERAKGNILERFSAQQFPDLHSELNLSSLELGDSALYFCASSPSGGFPYEQYFGPGTRLTVT.

This clonotype was counted between two and nine times. The chain employs TRBV21-1 and TRBJ2-7; TRBD1, the D gene given by the table, was not confirmed from the DNA. TRBV21-1 is termed a pseudogene. This CDR3 contains 14 residues. CDR3 sequence (DNA): TGTGCCAGCAGCAACGGGACAGGCCCCTACGAGCAGTACTTC. It is translated as CASSNGTGPYEQYF.

CDR3: CASSLGRNQPQHF. DNA for the CDR3: TGTGCCAGCAGCTTAGGACGTAATCAGCCCCAGCATTTT. This rearrangement joins TRBV7-3 to TRBJ1-5; D ambiguous. Germline V gene lookup returns CDR1 SGHTA and CDR2 FQGTGA. The CDR3 sequence is 13 residues long. Trimming took 2 bases from V and 4 from J, leaving 6 bases between them.

The chain links TRBV7-2 to TRBJ1-2; a weak D match, TRBD1 (5 bases). CDR1 SGHTA and CDR2 FQGNSA come from the germline V gene. The CDR3 loop spans 14 amino acids. The ends were cut back, 1 base at V and 6 bases at J, with 12 bases in the middle. Here the CDR3 DNA reads TGTGCCAGCAGCTTAGATCCAGGGCTGGATGGCTACACCTTC. Amino acids: CASSLDPGLDGYTF.

The chain employs TRBV6-5 and TRBJ2-7; 9 positions agree with TRBD1. Near its end, the DNA agrees better with TRBJ2-5, so the J call may be wrong. The CDR3 runs to 15 residues. The germline CDR1 and CDR2 sequences are MNHEY and SVGAGI. As DNA, the CDR3 is TGTGCCAGCAGAGGGGACAGGGCAAAGTCAGAGACCCAGTACTTC. The encoded protein is CASRGDRAKSETQYF.

The chain couples TRBV7-6 to TRBJ2-1, with TRBD2 identical over 10 bases. V shed 5 bases, J shed 8 bases, and the junction held 12 bases outside the gene matches. Germline assignment: CDR1 SGHVS and CDR2 FNYEAQ. The CDR3 has 16 residues. DNA for the CDR3: TGTGCCAGCAGCACCCGGACTAGCGGCCCTTTTGATGAGCAGTTCTTC. Translation: CASSTRTSGPFDEQFF.